Each of the 22 T cell receptor beta chains below was sequenced from the same sample in a study of cytomegalovirus exposure and HLA in healthy donors. Both 60 Vbeta primers and 13 Jbeta primers went into the PCR. Some clones are missing from TCRdb's copy, which holds only in-frame ones; the method was immunoSEQ multiplex PCR. The sample has about 170,000 clones; 73% are singletons. Sequenced input: PBMCs. These TCRs come from a woman in her late teens or twenties in good health and CMV-seropositive.

This clone has a handful of counts. CDR3 DNA: TGTGCCAGCAGCGCCGGGACTGACAGTGGAAGCTCCTACAATGAGCAGTTCTTC. Translated, it gives CASSAGTDSGSSYNEQFF. The chain combines TRBV9 with TRBJ2-1; tentatively, D is TRBD2 (6 bases). Trimming cost V 3 bases and J 0 bases, with 19 bases left between them. This CDR3 has 18 residues. CDR1 and CDR2 from the germline V gene are SGDLS and YYNGEE.

This chain links TRBV2 with TRBJ2-1; unclear D gene. Germline-derived CDR1 and CDR2 are SNHLY and FYNNEI. The CDR3 spans 13 residues. The ends were cut back, 2 bases at V and 6 bases at J, with 8 bases in the middle. CDR3: CASSETQVNEQFF. In nucleotides, the CDR3 is TGTGCCAGCAGTGAAACGCAGGTCAATGAGCAGTTCTTC.

This clone occurred a few times. Other DNA sequences in the sample encode the same CDR3. V is TRBV7-6 and J is TRBJ1-1, with D uncertain. Looked up from germline, CDR1 is SGHVS and CDR2 is FNYEAQ. CDR3 size: 13 residues. Trimming took off 1 base at V and 1 base at J, with 4 bases between the two ends. CDR3 sequence (DNA): TGTGCCAGCAGCTTAGGTAGGAACACTGAAGCTTTCTTT. This translates into CASSLGRNTEAFF. The full variable domain, completed using reference TRBV7-6 and TRBJ1-1, is GAGVSQSPRYKVTKRGQDVALRCDPISGHVSLYWYRQALGQGPEFLTYFNYEAQQDKSGLPNDRFSAERPEGSISTLTIQRTEQRDSAMYRCASSLGRNTEAFFGQGTRLTVV.

In its sample, this clone was seen once. This chain's CDR3 is CASRLADNYGYTF. CDR3 coding DNA: TGTGCCAGCAGACTTGCGGATAACTATGGCTACACCTTC. The chain carries TRBV6-5 and TRBJ1-2; no clear D gene. Trimming shortened V by 6 bases and J by 1 base, and 9 bases separated the two germline ends. The CDR3 is made up of 13 amino acids. CDR1 is MNHEY and CDR2 is SVGAGI in the germline V gene.

The V call is TRBV11-1, the J call TRBJ2-7; 12 bases are shared with TRBD1. Germline assignment: CDR1 SGHAT and CDR2 FQDESV (reference sequence). This CDR3 region has 16 residues. The V and J ends lost 2 bases and 3 bases, in that order; junction bases with no gene match: 5. This chain's CDR3 is CASSLTGTGGLYEQYF. The CDR3 DNA follows: TGTGCCAGCAGCTTAACGGGGACAGGGGGCCTCTACGAGCAGTACTTC.

The chain recombines TRBV12-5 with TRBJ1-6; 9 positions match TRBD1. V lost 1 base to trimming and J lost 2 bases; unmatched junction nucleotides: 3. Per the germline V gene, CDR1 is LGHNT and CDR2 is FRNRAP. The CDR3 has 17 residues. The CDR3 region is CASGLDRGRPYNSPLHF. CDR3 DNA: TGTGCTAGTGGTTTGGACAGGGGGCGACCCTATAATTCACCCCTCCACTTT.

V is TRBV6-1 and J is TRBJ1-5, with D perhaps matching TRBD1 (6 bases). Looked up from germline, CDR1 is MNHNS and CDR2 is SASEGT. CDR3 length equals 15 residues. The germline V and J ends were trimmed by 6 bases and 1 base, with 13 bases remaining between them. The CDR3 bases are TGTGCCAGCAGCCGGGGGAGGGGGAGCAATCAGCCCCAGCATTTT. Translation: CASSRGRGSNQPQHF.

The chain joins TRBV18 to TRBJ2-4; D is perhaps TRBD1 (5 bases). CDR3 size: 17 residues. Between the trimmed V and J ends, which lost 0 bases and 0 bases, there was a span of 12 bases. Looked up from germline, CDR1 is KGHSH and CDR2 is LQKENI. CDR3 region: CASSPPTVNLAKNIQYF. Here the CDR3 DNA reads TGTGCCAGCTCACCACCGACAGTCAACCTAGCCAAAAACATTCAGTACTTC. Combining the CDR3 with reference TRBV18 and TRBJ2-4 gives the whole variable domain NAGVMQNPRHLVRRRGQEARLRCSPMKGHSHVYWYRQLPEEGLKFMVYLQKENIIDESGMPKERFSAEFPKEGPSILRIQQVVRGDSAAYFCASSPPTVNLAKNIQYFGAGTRLSVL.

The rearrangement uses TRBV27 and TRBJ2-3; tentative D call: TRBD1 (5 bases). The CDR3 consists of 14 residues. The germline V gene has CDR1 MNHEY and CDR2 SMNVEV (reference sequence). The V gene lost 0 bases and the J gene lost 3 bases, with 7 bases spanning the gap. Here the CDR3 reads CASSLSAGTDTQYF. The CDR3 DNA reads as TGTGCCAGCAGTTTATCGGCAGGGACAGATACGCAGTATTTT.

The chain combines TRBV12-5 with TRBJ1-1; 8 bases align to TRBD1. With 7 bases clipped from V and 1 base from J, the junction kept 2 bases outside the gene matches. CDR3 size: 13 residues. Germline CDR1 is LGHNT and CDR2 is FRNRAP. The DNA for the CDR3 is TGTGCTAGTGCTACAGGGGGGAACACTGAAGCTTTCTTT. Amino acids: CASATGGNTEAFF. The whole variable domain, remainder taken from reference TRBV12-5 and TRBJ1-1, is DARVTQTPRHKVTEMGQEVTMRCQPILGHNTVFWYRQTMMQGLELLAYFRNRAPLDDSGMPKDRFSAEMPDATLATLKIQPSEPRDSAVYFCASATGGNTEAFFGQGTRLTVV.

V and J are TRBV28 and TRBJ1-5; no definite D call. V lost 5 bases and J 7 bases, leaving 21 bases between the germline ends. Germline V gene data show CDR1 as MDHEN and CDR2 as SYDVKM. The CDR3 is made up of 16 amino acids. CDR3 protein: CASSDNPNSFRQPQHF. The DNA of the CDR3 is TGTGCCAGCAGTGACAACCCGAACAGCTTCCGACAGCCCCAGCATTTT. The complete variable domain, with remaining parts taken from reference TRBV28 and TRBJ1-5, reads DVKVTQSSRYLVKRTGEKVFLECVQDMDHENMFWYRQDPGLGLRLIYFSYDVKMKEKGDIPEGYSVSREKKERFSLILESASTNQTSMYLCASSDNPNSFRQPQHFGDGTRLSIL.

J is TRBJ1-1 and V is TRBV7-2; D might be TRBD1 (6 bases). The CDR3 length is 14 residues. The V gene's germline CDR1 is SGHTA and CDR2 FQGNSA. V was shortened by 7 bases and J by 3 bases, with 15 bases between the two germline ends. CDR3 sequence: CASTVQGRDTEAFF. The CDR3 DNA sequence: TGTGCCAGCACCGTACAGGGTCGGGACACTGAAGCTTTCTTT.

The V and J genes are TRBV28 and TRBJ1-1, with D possibly TRBD1 on 6 matching bases. The CDR3 loop spans 15 amino acids. V was cut by 5 bases and J by 5 bases, with 18 bases left in between. Germline V gene lookup returns CDR1 MDHEN and CDR2 SYDVKM. Here the CDR3 reads CASSAHPAGETEAFF. The DNA for the CDR3 is TGTGCCAGCAGTGCCCACCCAGCAGGGGAGACTGAAGCTTTCTTT.

As concerns this clone: A junction end diverges from the germline sequence, so it may reflect a read error. This sequence joins TRBV7-9 and TRBJ2-7, with D tentatively TRBD1 (6 bases). Germline V lookup: CDR1 SEHNR, CDR2 FQNEAQ (reference sequence). The length of the CDR3 is 15 residues. The CDR3 reads CSSSSPTGPYYEQYF. CDR3 nucleotide sequence: TGTTCCAGCAGCTCCCCTACAGGGCCTTACTACGAGCAGTACTTC.

The chain joins TRBV29-1 to TRBJ1-1; 8 bases are a match to TRBD1. Trimming took 4 bases from V and 11 from J; bases not matched to a gene: 6. The CDR3 is 11 amino acids. The germline V gene has CDR1 SQVTM and CDR2 ANQGSEA. CDR3 in DNA: TGCAGCGTTGTTCCGGACAGGGAGGCTTTCTTT. It codes for CSVVPDREAFF. Full variable domain (missing parts from reference TRBV29-1 and TRBJ1-1): SAVISQKPSRDICQRGTSLTIQCQVDSQVTMMFWYRQQPGQSLTLIATANQGSEATYESGFVIDKFPISRPNLTFSTLTVSNMSPEDSSIYLCSVVPDREAFFGQGTRLTVV.

The rearrangement joins TRBV2 to TRBJ1-2; 7 positions agree with TRBD1. The length of the CDR3 is 12 residues. V was pared by 11 bases and J by 4 bases, with 7 bases of the junction left unmatched. The germline CDR1 and CDR2 sequences are SNHLY and FYNNEI. Here the CDR3 reads CAGHRGTYGYTF. The DNA of the CDR3 is TGTGCCGGACACAGGGGAACCTATGGCTACACCTTC.

The gene calls are TRBV5-6 and TRBJ2-2; 11 nucleotides align to TRBD2. This CDR3 is 16 amino acids long. Germline loops: CDR1 SGHDT, CDR2 YYEEEE. The V and J ends lost 0 bases and 6 bases, in that order; junction bases with no gene match: 4. CDR3 in amino acids: CASSLASGGPPGELFF. CDR3 coding DNA: TGTGCCAGCAGCTTGGCTAGCGGGGGGCCCCCCGGGGAGCTGTTTTTT.

The genes are TRBV5-4 and TRBJ2-5, with TRBD2 matching over 8 bases. Germline V gene lookup returns CDR1 SGHNT and CDR2 YYREEE (reference sequence). The CDR3 spans 14 residues. V dropped 1 base and J dropped 5; count of bases not matched to a gene: 4. The CDR3 reads CASSLRGGRETQYF. The CDR3 nucleotides are TGTGCCAGCAGCTTGCGGGGGGGCCGGGAGACCCAGTACTTC.

The CDR3 region is CASSASGGAYEQYF. In nucleotides, the CDR3 is TGTGCCAGCAGCGCTAGCGGGGGAGCCTACGAGCAGTACTTC. The rearrangement links TRBV9 to TRBJ2-7; 10 nucleotides line up with TRBD2. V shed 3 bases, J shed 2 bases, and the junction held 2 bases outside the gene matches. The CDR3 runs to 14 residues. Germline CDR1 and CDR2: SGDLS and YYNGEE.

Worth noting for this clone: One end of the junction does not line up with germline, which may come from a read error. The rearrangement links TRBV7-9 to TRBJ1-2; D might be TRBD1 (6 bases). Looked up from germline, CDR1 is SEHNR and CDR2 is FQNEAQ (reference sequence). The CDR3 covers 15 residues. Here the CDR3 reads CSSSISGGGALGYTF. The CDR3 nucleotides are TGTTCCAGCAGCATAAGCGGTGGGGGGGCGCTTGGCTACACCTTC.

The chain uses TRBV28 and TRBJ1-2, with D possibly matching TRBD1 (5 bases). CDR1 is MDHEN, CDR2 SYDVKM, per germline. CDR3 length: 12 residues. V shed 5 bases and J shed 7 bases, with 11 bases lying between them. CDR3 sequence reads: CASSVQGGGYTF. The CDR3 coding sequence is TGTGCCAGCAGTGTCCAGGGAGGTGGCTACACCTTC.

The rearrangement joins TRBV11-1 to TRBJ2-5, with D perhaps matching TRBD1 (5 bases). Looked up from germline, CDR1 is SGHAT and CDR2 is FQDESV (reference sequence). CDR3 size: 13 residues. Trimming left V 5 bases short and J 1 base short, with 8 bases between. This CDR3 is CASSRDSQETQYF. CDR3 bases: TGTGCCAGCAGCCGCGACAGCCAAGAGACCCAGTACTTC.